The 29 T cell receptor beta chains given below trace back to one sample, sequenced in a study of blood T cell repertoires in COVID-19. Libraries were prepared by immunoSEQ multiplex PCR; TCRdb keeps only in-frame clonotypes and omits some of them. This table has hundreds of thousands of clones, 65% to 90% appearing once. Sample: peripheral blood. The receptor set was obtained from a woman aged 55-75 years with COVID-19, enrolled during active disease.

The chain employs TRBV6-5 and TRBJ1-2; D perhaps matches TRBD1 (5 bases). Per germline, CDR1 MNHEY and CDR2 SVGAGI. The CDR3 has 13 amino acids. Trimming shortened V by 6 bases and J by 8 bases, and 16 bases separated the two germline ends. CDR3 coding DNA: TGTGCCAGCAGCATTACTCGTTCAGGGGGCTACACCTTC. Its protein product is CASSITRSGGYTF.

The chain recombines TRBV5-1 with TRBJ1-6; 7 bases map to TRBD1. The V gene's germline CDR1 is SGHRS and CDR2 YFSETQ. The junction had 5 bases not matched to a gene; V was cut back by 4 bases and J by 7 bases. The CDR3 sequence is 14 residues long. As DNA, the CDR3 is TGCGCCAGCAGCCTAGGACAGGTGAATTCACCCCTCCACTTT. As protein: CASSLGQVNSPLHF.

The CDR3 loop is CASSKEKEGHQMGSNQPQHF. CDR3 DNA: TGTGCCAGCAGCAAAGAAAAGGAGGGCCACCAAATGGGGAGCAATCAGCCCCAGCATTTT. The chain has TRBV21-1 and TRBJ1-5. TRBV21-1 corresponds to a pseudogene. This CDR3 has 20 residues.

The rearrangement joins TRBV7-9 to TRBJ1-4; 10 bases fit TRBD1. This CDR3 contains 17 residues. V trimming: 4 bases; J trimming: 7 bases; junction bases outside the gene matches: 12. The germline gives CDR1 SEHNR, CDR2 FQNEAQ (reference sequence). CDR3 in amino acids: CASSSYVRTGGPEKLFF. CDR3 coding DNA: TGTGCCAGCAGCTCCTACGTCAGGACAGGGGGGCCTGAAAAACTGTTTTTT. The variable domain in full, with the rest retrieved from reference TRBV7-9 and TRBJ1-4, is DTGVSQNPRHKITKRGQNVTFRCDPISEHNRLYWYRQTLGQGPEFLTYFQNEAQLEKSRLLSDRFSAERPKGSFSTLEIQRTEQGDSAMYLCASSSYVRTGGPEKLFFGSGTQLSVL.

This clone was detected once. The rearrangement joins TRBV20-1 to TRBJ2-1, with D unresolved. Germline V gene data show CDR1 as DFQATT and CDR2 as SNEGSKA (reference sequence). The CDR3 runs to 11 residues. V was cut by 4 bases and J by 5 bases, with 6 bases left in between. The CDR3 reads CSATGNNEQFF. The CDR3 nucleotides read TGCAGTGCTACCGGTAACAATGAGCAGTTCTTC.

The gene calls are TRBV12-5 and TRBJ1-5; 7 bases are shared with TRBD1. There are 14 residues in the CDR3. V lost 7 bases, J lost 2 bases, and 5 bases stayed unmatched. The germline V gene has CDR1 LGHNT and CDR2 FRNRAP. DNA of the CDR3: TGTGCTAGTGCCTCTCAGGGGGGCAATCAGCCCCAGCATTTT. As protein: CASASQGGNQPQHF.

The chain couples TRBV10-3 to TRBJ2-2; 13 bases line up with TRBD2. The V gene's germline CDR1 is ENHRY and CDR2 SYGVKD. CDR3 length: 17 amino acids. V shed 7 bases, J shed 7 bases, and the junction held 12 bases outside the gene matches. The CDR3 reads CAIMRTSGGRQLGELFF. For the CDR3, the DNA is TGTGCCATCATGAGGACTAGCGGGGGCCGGCAGCTCGGGGAGCTGTTTTTT.

The V call is TRBV7-3, the J call TRBJ2-1; the match to TRBD1 covers 8 bases. This CDR3 spans 13 amino acids. Germline CDR1 SGHTA, CDR2 FQGTGA. Losses at the gene ends were 1 base for V and 10 bases for J; bases not matched to a gene: 3. The CDR3 region is CASSLNRDREQFF. The CDR3 DNA reads as TGTGCCAGCAGCTTAAATCGGGACAGGGAGCAGTTCTTC.

The chain carries TRBV7-7 and TRBJ2-5, with D possibly TRBD1 on 5 matching bases. Trimming took off 6 bases at V and 5 bases at J, with 13 bases between the two ends. The CDR3 runs to 13 residues. Germline CDR1 SSHAT, CDR2 FNYEAQ (reference sequence). CDR3: CASSTGPTETQYF. The CDR3 DNA reads as TGTGCCAGCAGTACAGGCCCAACGGAGACCCAGTACTTC. The full variable domain, with the rest looked up from reference TRBV7-7 and TRBJ2-5, is GAGVSQSPRYKVTKRGQDVTLRCDPISSHATLYWYQQALGQGPEFLTYFNYEAQPDKSGLPSDRFSAERPEGSISTLTIQRTEQRDSAMYRCASSTGPTETQYFGPGTRLLVL.

The CDR3 region is CAIARLNTEAFF. DNA of the CDR3: TGCGCCATCGCCAGGTTGAACACTGAAGCTTTCTTT. The genes are TRBV10-2 and TRBJ1-1; D is uncertain. The germline gives CDR1 WSHSY, CDR2 SAAADI. CDR3 size: 12 residues. Between the trimmed V and J ends, which lost 10 bases and 0 bases, there was a span of 9 bases.

CDR3 residues: CALLMSTGELFF. CDR3 nucleotide sequence: TGCGCCCTTCTAATGTCCACCGGGGAGCTGTTTTTT. The rearrangement joins TRBV5-1 to TRBJ2-2; no definite D call. Germline V gene data show CDR1 as SGHRS and CDR2 as YFSETQ. Trimming removed 10 bases from V and 4 bases from J, with 11 bases in between. This CDR3 is built from 12 residues.

The V and J genes are TRBV5-1 and TRBJ2-5, with D maybe TRBD1 (5 bases). V was trimmed by 0 bases and J by 6 bases, leaving 15 bases between them. This CDR3 has 15 amino acids. Germline V gene lookup returns CDR1 SGHRS and CDR2 YFSETQ. CDR3 in amino acids: CASSLVPGNTKTQYF. The CDR3 DNA follows: TGCGCCAGCAGCTTGGTTCCAGGGAATACGAAGACCCAGTACTTC.

The chain combines TRBV5-1 with TRBJ1-2; D possibly corresponds to TRBD1 (6 bases). With 4 bases removed from V and 0 bases from J, the gap between germline ends came to 13 bases. The V gene's germline CDR1 is SGHRS and CDR2 YFSETQ. This CDR3 comprises 15 residues. CDR3 nucleotide sequence: TGCGCCAGCAGCACTATGACAGGTGCTAACTATGGCTACACCTTC. This codes for CASSTMTGANYGYTF.

CDR3 sequence reads: CASRGPGQSYEQYF. The CDR3 region has the DNA TGTGCCAGCAGAGGACCGGGACAGAGTTACGAGCAGTACTTC. V gene TRBV6-5 combines with J gene TRBJ2-7; TRBD1 agrees at 7 bases. CDR1 and CDR2 (germline): MNHEY, SVGAGI. CDR3 length: 14 amino acids. The J segment lost 4 bases and the V segment lost 6 bases, leaving 9 bases of the junction unmatched.

The chain is built from TRBV7-9 and TRBJ2-5, with 8 bases fitting TRBD2. The CDR3 length is 11 residues. Trimming at V came to 5 bases and at J to 14 bases, leaving 7 bases not matched to a gene. Germline V gene sequence: CDR1 SEHNR, CDR2 FQNEAQ (reference sequence). The chain's CDR3 is CASSNAGGPYF. The CDR3 region has the DNA TGTGCCAGCAGCAACGCGGGGGGTCCATACTTC.

V gene TRBV6-1 combines with J gene TRBJ2-1; TRBD2 is a possible D gene (7 bases). Germline CDR1 and CDR2: MNHNS and SASEGT. V lost 3 bases to trimming and J lost 2 bases, with 14 bases between them. The CDR3 consists of 16 residues. CDR3 in amino acids: CASSDPGEGAYNEQFF. CDR3 bases: TGTGCCAGCAGTGACCCCGGGGAGGGGGCCTACAATGAGCAGTTCTTC.

CDR3: CASSQDPELERETQYF. CDR3 nucleotides: TGTGCCAGCAGCCAAGATCCGGAACTTGAGCGGGAGACCCAGTACTTC. This chain uses TRBV3-1 (or the pseudogene TRBV3-2) with TRBJ2-5, with a possible D match to TRBD2 (5 bases). V gave up 0 bases and J gave up 5 bases, with 16 bases separating them. The V gene's germline CDR1 is LGHDT and CDR2 YNNKEL (reference sequence). This CDR3 is 16 amino acids long.

The rearrangement links TRBV3-1 (or the pseudogene TRBV3-2) to TRBJ2-5, with 7 bases identical to TRBD2. The CDR3 has 14 residues. The ends lost 4 bases at V and 9 bases at J; junction bases unmatched: 11. Germline values: CDR1 LGHDT, CDR2 YNNKEL (reference sequence). DNA for the CDR3: TGTGCCAGCAGCCCCAGGGACTACCTCCGATCCCAGTACTTC. This encodes CASSPRDYLRSQYF.

This clone was counted once. This sequence joins TRBV5-1 and TRBJ2-7; D gene unclear. The CDR3 spans 13 residues. The V and J ends lost 0 bases and 6 bases respectively, with 10 bases between them. Germline lookup yields CDR1 SGHRS and CDR2 YFSETQ. The CDR3, as DNA: TGCGCCAGCAGCTTGGCGATAGCTCGCGAGCAGTACTTC. This sequence encodes CASSLAIAREQYF.

V gene TRBV5-6 combines with J gene TRBJ1-2, with D perhaps TRBD1 (5 bases). The germline CDR1 and CDR2 sequences are SGHDT and YYEEEE. Deletions cut 4 bases from V and 4 bases from J, with 20 bases between. The CDR3 extends over 16 amino acids. CDR3 region: CASSLLGGEQGYGYTF. Here the CDR3 DNA reads TGTGCCAGCAGCCTCCTCGGCGGGGAGCAGGGCTATGGCTACACCTTC.

The chain couples TRBV7-9 to TRBJ2-7; 7 positions agree with TRBD1. Germline-derived CDR1 and CDR2 are SEHNR and FQNEAQ (reference sequence). V lost 6 bases and J lost 4; bases outside the gene matches: 6. The CDR3 is made up of 13 amino acids. The CDR3 DNA follows: TGTGCCAGCAGTTCCATCAGGGGGTACGAGCAGTACTTC. Translation gives CASSSIRGYEQYF. The full variable domain, its missing parts supplied by reference TRBV7-9 and TRBJ2-7, is DTGVSQNPRHKITKRGQNVTFRCDPISEHNRLYWYRQTLGQGPEFLTYFQNEAQLEKSRLLSDRFSAERPKGSFSTLEIQRTEQGDSAMYLCASSSIRGYEQYFGPGTRLTVT.

The genes are TRBV2 and TRBJ1-5, with D perhaps matching TRBD1 (5 bases). The CDR3 sequence is 16 residues long. V was shortened by 3 bases and J by 0 bases, with 12 bases between the two germline ends. From germline, CDR1 is SNHLY and CDR2 FYNNEI. The CDR3 sequence: CASSDGGDYSNQPQHF. The CDR3 DNA is TGTGCCAGCAGTGACGGGGGGGATTATAGCAATCAGCCCCAGCATTTT.

The CDR3 protein is CATRTKRKETQYF. The CDR3 coding sequence is TGTGCCACCAGGACAAAGCGGAAAGAGACCCAGTACTTC. This rearrangement joins TRBV24-1 to TRBJ2-5, with D possibly TRBD2 on 5 matching bases. Germline V gives CDR1 KGHDR, CDR2 SFDVKD. The CDR3 runs to 13 residues. V dropped 7 bases and J dropped 3 bases, with 11 bases sitting between them.

The V gene is TRBV20-1, the J gene TRBJ1-6; 7 bases match TRBD1. The germline CDR1 and CDR2 sequences are DFQATT and SNEGSKA (reference sequence). J gave up 9 bases and V 3 bases, and 5 bases lay outside the gene matches. This CDR3 comprises 13 residues. The CDR3 reads CSASIQGSSPLHF. CDR3 nucleotides: TGCAGTGCTAGTATACAGGGGAGTTCACCCCTCCACTTT.

The chain uses TRBV7-3 and TRBJ2-1; TRBD2 matches 14 bases. This CDR3 spans 18 amino acids. V shed 4 bases and J 3 bases; nucleotides not matched to a gene: 8. Germline loops: CDR1 SGHTA, CDR2 FQGTGA. This chain's CDR3 is CASSSGLAGGPHYNEQFF. CDR3 in DNA: TGTGCCAGCAGCTCCGGACTAGCGGGGGGCCCCCACTACAATGAGCAGTTCTTC.

The genes are TRBV10-2 and TRBJ1-5; 9 bases are a match to TRBD1. The CDR3 totals 14 residues. Unmatched junction bases numbered 8, after V lost 8 bases and J lost 6 bases. Per the germline V gene, CDR1 is WSHSY and CDR2 is SAAADI. The CDR3 spells CASGGRTGVQPQHF. The DNA of the CDR3 is TGCGCCAGCGGAGGGAGGACAGGGGTTCAGCCCCAGCATTTT.

In this sample, this clone turned up once. The chain links TRBV19 to TRBJ1-5; 8 bases match TRBD1. Germline values: CDR1 LNHDA, CDR2 SQIVND (reference sequence). V shed 3 bases, J shed 1 base, and the junction held 8 bases outside the gene matches. The CDR3 runs to 17 residues. CDR3 coding DNA: TGTGCCAGTAGTATTCCAGGGGGCCGTTGGAGCAATCAGCCCCAGCATTTT. Its translation is CASSIPGGRWSNQPQHF.

The chain employs TRBV7-9 and TRBJ1-4; D unclear. Germline lookup yields CDR1 SEHNR and CDR2 FQNEAQ (reference sequence). V lost 5 bases and J 0 bases, leaving 13 bases between the germline ends. CDR3 length: 16 amino acids. The CDR3 DNA is TGTGCCAGCAGCGAGGAAGGAAAGTCAACTAATGAAAAACTGTTTTTT. It specifies CASSEEGKSTNEKLFF.

The rearrangement joins TRBV7-6 to TRBJ2-7; TRBD1 aligns across 8 bases. CDR3 length equals 15 residues. The ends lost 4 bases at V and 3 bases at J; junction bases unmatched: 8. Germline V gene data show CDR1 as SGHVS and CDR2 as FNYEAQ. CDR3 sequence reads: CASSSSGGRNYEQYF. Here the CDR3 DNA reads TGTGCCAGCAGCTCTTCAGGGGGCCGAAACTACGAGCAGTACTTC.